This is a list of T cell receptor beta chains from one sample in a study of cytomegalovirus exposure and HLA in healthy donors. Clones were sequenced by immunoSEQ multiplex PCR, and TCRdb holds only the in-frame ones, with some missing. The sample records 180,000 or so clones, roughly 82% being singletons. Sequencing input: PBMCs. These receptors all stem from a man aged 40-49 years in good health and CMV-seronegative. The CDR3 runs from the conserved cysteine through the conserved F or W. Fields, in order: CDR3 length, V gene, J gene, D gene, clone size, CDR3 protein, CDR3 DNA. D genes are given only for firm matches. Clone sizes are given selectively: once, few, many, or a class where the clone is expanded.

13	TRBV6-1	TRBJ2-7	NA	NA	CASRPSAPGEQYF	TGTGCCAGCAGACCTAGCGCCCCGGGGGAGCAGTACTTC
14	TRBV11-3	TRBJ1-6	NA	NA	CASSRQAANSPLHF	TGTGCCAGCAGCCGACAGGCCGCTAATTCACCCCTCCACTTT
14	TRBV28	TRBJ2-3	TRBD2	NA	CASSLAGGPDTQYF	TGTGCCAGCAGTTTAGCGGGGGGCCCAGATACGCAGTATTTT
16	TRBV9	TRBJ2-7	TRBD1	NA	CASSVGGTGGSYEQYF	TGTGCCAGCAGCGTGGGGGGGACAGGGGGTTCCTACGAGCAGTACTTC
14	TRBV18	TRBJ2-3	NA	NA	CASSPGSSPDTQYF	TGTGCCAGCTCACCAGGTTCTAGTCCTGATACGCAGTATTTT
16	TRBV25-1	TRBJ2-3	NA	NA	CASSIRTITSTDTQYF	TGTGCCAGCAGTATCAGGACTATAACTAGCACAGATACGCAGTATTTT
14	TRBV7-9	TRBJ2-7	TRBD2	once	CSSSPGLAGSEQYF	TGTTCCAGCAGCCCCGGACTAGCGGGGAGCGAGCAGTACTTC
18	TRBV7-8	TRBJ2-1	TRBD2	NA	CASSLRRRGGQNYNEQFF	TGTGCCAGCAGCTTAAGGCGCCGGGGGGGCCAAAATTACAATGAGCAGTTCTTC
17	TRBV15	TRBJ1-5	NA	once	CATSRDWRVPGGQPQHF	TGTGCCACCAGCAGAGATTGGCGGGTGCCTGGAGGTCAGCCCCAGCATTTT
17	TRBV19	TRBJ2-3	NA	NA	CASRQFGQPRGTDTQYF	TGTGCCAGTAGGCAGTTTGGACAGCCTAGGGGCACAGATACGCAGTATTTT
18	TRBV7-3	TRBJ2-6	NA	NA	CASSLMGGGATGANVLTF	TGTGCCAGCAGCTTAATGGGTGGGGGGGCCACTGGGGCCAACGTCCTGACTTTC
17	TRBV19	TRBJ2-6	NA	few	CASRSGKRAAGANVLTF	TGTGCCAGTCGCTCAGGGAAACGAGCAGCTGGGGCCAACGTCCTGACTTTC
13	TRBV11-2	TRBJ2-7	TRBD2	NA	CASRAGLTYEQYF	TGTGCCAGCAGAGCGGGGCTAACCTACGAGCAGTACTTC
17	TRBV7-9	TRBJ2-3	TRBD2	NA	CASSLETLGGAGDTQYF	TGTGCCAGCAGCTTAGAAACCCTCGGGGGGGCTGGAGATACGCAGTATTTT
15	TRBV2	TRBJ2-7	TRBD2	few	CASSEKLAGINEQYF	TGTGCCAGCAGTGAAAAACTAGCGGGAATCAACGAGCAGTACTTC
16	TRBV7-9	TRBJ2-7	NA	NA	CASSDKFGTNSYEQYF	TGTGCCAGCAGCGACAAGTTCGGGACAAACTCCTACGAGCAGTACTTC
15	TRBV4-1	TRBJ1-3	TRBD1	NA	CASSPRQGLGNTIYF	TGCGCCAGCAGCCCCAGACAGGGACTGGGAAACACCATATATTTT
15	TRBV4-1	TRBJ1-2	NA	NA	CASSQGGGQLLGYTF	TGCGCCAGCAGCCAAGGGGGCGGACAGCTGCTTGGCTACACCTTC
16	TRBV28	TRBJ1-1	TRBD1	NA	CASRPWTGSMNTEAFF	TGTGCCAGCAGACCTTGGACAGGGTCCATGAACACTGAAGCTTTCTTT
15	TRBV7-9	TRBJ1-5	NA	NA	CASSLEGGRNQPQHF	TGTGCCAGCAGCTTAGAGGGTGGGAGAAATCAGCCCCAGCATTTT
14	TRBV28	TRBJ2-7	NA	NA	CASSTSGIRYEQYF	TGTGCCAGCAGTACTTCAGGGATTCGTTACGAGCAGTACTTC
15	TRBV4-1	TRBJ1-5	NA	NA	CASSQGFQGGQPQHF	TGCGCCAGCAGCCAAGGATTCCAGGGTGGTCAGCCCCAGCATTTT
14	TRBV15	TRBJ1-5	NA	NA	CATSRGGVRQPQHF	TGTGCCACCAGCAGGGGGGGGGTGAGGCAGCCCCAGCATTTT
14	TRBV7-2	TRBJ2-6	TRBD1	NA	CASSWDSGANVLTF	TGTGCCAGCAGTTGGGACAGTGGGGCCAACGTCCTGACTTTC
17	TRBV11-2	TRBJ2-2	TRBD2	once	CASSFPPLAGDTGELFF	TGTGCCAGCAGCTTCCCCCCGCTAGCGGGAGACACCGGGGAGCTGTTTTTT
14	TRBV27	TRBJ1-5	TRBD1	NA	CASSLTGGDQPQHF	TGTGCCAGCTCCTTGACAGGGGGCGATCAGCCCCAGCATTTT
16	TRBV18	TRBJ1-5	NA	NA	CASSLMTTRQVRPQHF	TGTGCCAGCTCACTTATGACGACCCGACAGGTGCGGCCCCAGCATTTT
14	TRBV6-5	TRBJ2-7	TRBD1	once	CASRIQGVDYEQYF	TGTGCCAGCAGGATACAGGGGGTGGACTACGAGCAGTACTTC
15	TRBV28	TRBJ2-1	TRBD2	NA	CASTVGREAHNEQFF	TGTGCCAGCACCGTAGGGCGGGAGGCCCACAATGAGCAGTTCTTC
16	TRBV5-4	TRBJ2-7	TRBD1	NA	CASSLGGGQGVYEQYF	TGTGCCAGCAGCTTGGGGGGAGGACAGGGGGTTTACGAGCAGTACTTC
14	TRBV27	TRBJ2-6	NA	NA	CASTPYSGANVLTF	TGTGCCAGCACCCCTTACTCTGGGGCCAACGTCCTGACTTTC
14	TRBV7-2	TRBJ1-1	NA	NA	CASSLQGGTTEAFF	TGTGCCAGCAGCTTGCAGGGCGGCACGACGGAAGCTTTCTTT
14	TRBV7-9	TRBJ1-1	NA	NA	CASSLNQQGTEAFF	TGTGCCAGCAGCTTAAATCAACAGGGCACTGAAGCTTTCTTT
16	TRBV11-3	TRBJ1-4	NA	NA	CASSFGATGTNEKLFF	TGTGCCAGCAGCTTTGGCGCGACGGGAACTAATGAAAAACTGTTTTTT
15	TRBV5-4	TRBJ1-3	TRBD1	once	CASTPDRSSGNTIYF	TGTGCCAGCACCCCGGACAGGTCATCTGGAAACACCATATATTTT
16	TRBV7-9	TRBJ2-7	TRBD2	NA	CASTRSSTSGTYEQYF	TGTGCCAGCACCCGCAGTAGCACTAGCGGAACCTACGAGCAGTACTTC
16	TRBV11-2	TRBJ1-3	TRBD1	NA	CASSLNRGSSGNTIYF	TGTGCCAGCAGCTTGAACAGGGGAAGCTCTGGAAACACCATATATTTT
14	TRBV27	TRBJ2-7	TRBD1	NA	CASSPSDRAYEQYF	TGTGCCAGCAGTCCGAGCGACAGGGCCTACGAGCAGTACTTC
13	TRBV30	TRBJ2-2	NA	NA	CAWIRGSHGELFF	TGTGCCTGGATAAGGGGGTCCCACGGGGAGCTGTTTTTT
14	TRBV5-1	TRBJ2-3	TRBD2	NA	CASSLALAEDTQYF	TGCGCCAGCAGCTTGGCACTAGCGGAAGATACGCAGTATTTT
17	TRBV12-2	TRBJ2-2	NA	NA	CASLRRGARDSTGELFF	TGTGCAAGTCTTAGACGTGGGGCGCGGGACTCCACCGGGGAGCTGTTTTTT
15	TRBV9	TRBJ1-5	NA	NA	CASSVGKGGAQPQHF	TGTGCCAGCAGCGTAGGTAAAGGGGGTGCACAGCCCCAGCATTTT
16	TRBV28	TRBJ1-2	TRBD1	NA	CASSSGTGEDNYGYTF	TGTGCCAGCAGTTCCGGGACAGGGGAAGATAACTATGGCTACACCTTC
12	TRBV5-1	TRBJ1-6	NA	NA	CASSLSNSPLHF	TGCGCCAGCAGCTTGTCGAATTCACCCCTCCACTTT
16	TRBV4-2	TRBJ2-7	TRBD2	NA	CASSQVSREDSYEQYF	TGTGCCAGCAGCCAAGTCTCGCGGGAGGACTCCTACGAGCAGTACTTC
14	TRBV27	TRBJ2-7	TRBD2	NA	CASSMRGWGYEQYF	TGTGCCAGCAGTATGCGGGGGTGGGGGTACGAGCAGTACTTC
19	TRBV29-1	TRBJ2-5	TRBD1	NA	CSVEYTVSVRGSHQETQYF	TGCAGCGTTGAATATACGGTCTCCGTCAGGGGGAGCCACCAAGAGACCCAGTACTTC